One sample yielded the 5 T cell receptor beta chains listed below, sequenced in a study of T cell responses to AZD1222 COVID-19 vaccine. Profiled with immunoSEQ multiplex PCR; TCRdb holds only in-frame clones, not every one. The sample includes 150,000 to 200,000 clones, approximately 90% of them seen just once. Specimen: peripheral blood, collected on day 0 of AZD1222 vaccination. The receptors originated from an adult in good health.

This rearrangement joins TRBV28 to TRBJ1-2; no clear D. In germline, CDR1 is MDHEN, CDR2 SYDVKM. Trimming stripped 5 bases from V and 6 bases from J, with 19 bases between. This CDR3 is 15 amino acids long. In DNA form, the CDR3 reads TGTGCCAGCAGTACCCCTGGACGGATCTGGCATGGCTACACCTTC. This gives the protein CASSTPGRIWHGYTF.

The chain employs TRBV7-9 and TRBJ1-4; the D gene is possibly TRBD1 (5 bases). The CDR3 covers 14 residues. CDR1 SEHNR and CDR2 FQNEAQ come from the germline V gene (reference sequence). V lost 6 bases and J 0 bases, leaving 8 bases between the germline ends. CDR3 sequence (DNA): TGTGCCAGCAGACGGGGGACAACTAATGAAAAACTGTTTTTT. Amino acid sequence: CASRRGTTNEKLFF.

The chain couples TRBV6-4 to TRBJ2-2; 9 nucleotides line up with TRBD2. There are 16 residues in the CDR3. V lost 9 bases, J lost 4 bases, and 12 bases stayed unmatched. The germline CDR1 and CDR2 sequences are MRHNA and SNTAGT. As DNA, the CDR3 is TGTGCCAGGGATGATATTAGCGGGAGAACCACCGGGGAGCTGTTTTTT. Translated, it gives CARDDISGRTTGELFF.

The genes are TRBV5-5 and TRBJ2-5; tentatively, D is TRBD2 (5 bases). Trimming shortened V by 2 bases and J by 5 bases, and 10 bases separated the two germline ends. The germline CDR1 and CDR2 sequences are SGHKS and YYEKEE (reference sequence). The CDR3 runs 13 residues. The CDR3 bases are TGTGCCAGCAGCTTTTCGGGGTCGGAGACCCAGTACTTC. This encodes CASSFSGSETQYF. Full variable domain (rest looked up from reference TRBV5-5 and TRBJ2-5): DAGVTQSPTHLIKTRGQQVTLRCSPISGHKSVSWYQQVLGQGPQFIFQYYEKEERGRGNFPDRFSARQFPNYSSELNVNALLLGDSALYLCASSFSGSETQYFGPGTRLLVL.

This CDR3 reads CASSSVGTTGPSSNYGYTF. The CDR3 DNA reads TGTGCCAGCAGCTCGGTGGGTACGACAGGGCCGAGCTCTAACTATGGCTACACCTTC. V is TRBV7-9 and J is TRBJ1-2; 7 nucleotides align to TRBD1. V dropped 4 bases and J dropped 0; count of bases not matched to a gene: 17. CDR1 is SEHNR, CDR2 FQNEAQ, per germline (reference sequence). This CDR3 has 19 residues.